The 8 T cell receptor beta chains reported below all come from one sample, sequenced in a study of T cell changes during pregnancy in multiple sclerosis. The table came from immunoSEQ multiplex PCR; TCRdb's copy has only in-frame clones and leaves some out. Counted here are about 100,000 clones, about nine tenths occurring once; the ten biggest clones make up over 0.65%. The sample here was peripheral blood, taken in the third trimester of pregnancy. These receptors were taken from a female donor in good health, enrolled as a control in a pregnancy study.

This clone was picked up one time. This chain connects TRBV7-9 to TRBJ2-2, with D maybe TRBD1 (6 bases). The CDR3 is 17 amino acids. V was pared by 5 bases and J by 3 bases, with 19 bases between. Germline V gives CDR1 SEHNR, CDR2 FQNEAQ (reference sequence). The CDR3 DNA is TGTGCCAGCAGCCTGTCCCTAGTGGACAGTTACACCGGGGAGCTGTTTTTT. It yields the protein CASSLSLVDSYTGELFF.

The chain combines TRBV9 with TRBJ2-1, with TRBD2 identical over 11 bases. Unmatched junction bases numbered 5, after V lost 4 bases and J lost 5 bases. The CDR3 contains 15 residues. The V gene's germline CDR1 is SGDLS and CDR2 YYNGEE. The chain's CDR3 is CASSSGTSGNNEQFF. Written as DNA, the CDR3 is TGTGCCAGCAGCTCCGGGACTAGCGGAAACAATGAGCAGTTCTTC.

This chain uses TRBV7-2 with TRBJ1-2, with no clear D. This CDR3 spans 12 amino acids. V lost 5 bases, J lost 7 bases, and 11 bases lay in between. Germline CDR1 and CDR2: SGHTA and FQGNSA. The CDR3 spells CASSPQNFGYTF. CDR3 nucleotides: TGTGCCAGCAGCCCCCAGAATTTTGGCTACACCTTC. Combining the CDR3 with reference TRBV7-2 and TRBJ1-2 gives the whole variable domain GAGVSQSPSNKVTEKGKDVELRCDPISGHTALYWYRQSLGQGLEFLIYFQGNSAPDKSGLPSDRFSAERTGGSVSTLTIQRTQQEDSAVYLCASSPQNFGYTFGSGTRLTVV.

The chain is built from TRBV4-1 and TRBJ1-4; the match to TRBD1 covers 7 bases. Germline trimming cut 3 bases from V and 6 bases from J; bases unmatched to any gene: 4. Germline V CDR1 and CDR2: MGHRA, YSYEKL. CDR3 length equals 14 residues. The CDR3, as DNA: TGCGCCAGCAGCCACCGGGACAGTGATGAAAAACTGTTTTTT. This codes for CASSHRDSDEKLFF.

This sequence joins TRBV11-3 and TRBJ2-7; 7 nucleotides line up with TRBD1. The CDR3 is made up of 16 amino acids. The germline V gene encodes CDR1 SGHNT and CDR2 YENEEA. Trimming cost V 5 bases and J 5 bases; bases outside gene matches: 15. In DNA form, the CDR3 reads TGTGCCAGCAGCCCCCGGTCAGGCAGGGGGTCCCACGAGCAGTACTTC. Protein: CASSPRSGRGSHEQYF.

The V and J genes are TRBV2 and TRBJ1-1; 8 nucleotides line up with TRBD1. This CDR3 contains 13 residues. Looked up from germline, CDR1 is SNHLY and CDR2 is FYNNEI. Losses at the gene ends were 6 bases for V and 4 bases for J; bases not matched to a gene: 4. The CDR3 region has the DNA TGTGCCAGCAGGGGGACAGGTGGCACTGAAGCTTTCTTT. This sequence encodes CASRGTGGTEAFF.

The chain couples TRBV5-1 to TRBJ2-3; 11 positions agree with TRBD2. CDR3 length: 18 amino acids. V shed 2 bases and J 2 bases; nucleotides not matched to a gene: 10. The germline V gene encodes CDR1 SGHRS and CDR2 YFSETQ. In nucleotides, the CDR3 is TGCGCCAGCAGCTTCGCTAGCGGGGGGAATCCGGACACAGATACGCAGTATTTT. Translating gives CASSFASGGNPDTDTQYF.

The chain couples TRBV9 to TRBJ2-1, with D possibly TRBD2 on 6 matching bases. The V end lost 3 bases, the J end lost 2 bases, and 12 bases lay between the germline ends. Germline CDR1 is SGDLS and CDR2 is YYNGEE. This CDR3 spans 15 amino acids. DNA for the CDR3: TGTGCCAGCAGCGCCTCGACTAGAGCCTACAATGAGCAGTTCTTC. Amino acid sequence: CASSASTRAYNEQFF. The variable domain in full, with the rest retrieved from reference TRBV9 and TRBJ2-1, is DSGVTQTPKHLITATGQRVTLRCSPRSGDLSVYWYQQSLDQGLQFLIQYYNGEERAKGNILERFSAQQFPDLHSELNLSSLELGDSALYFCASSASTRAYNEQFFGPGTRLTVL.